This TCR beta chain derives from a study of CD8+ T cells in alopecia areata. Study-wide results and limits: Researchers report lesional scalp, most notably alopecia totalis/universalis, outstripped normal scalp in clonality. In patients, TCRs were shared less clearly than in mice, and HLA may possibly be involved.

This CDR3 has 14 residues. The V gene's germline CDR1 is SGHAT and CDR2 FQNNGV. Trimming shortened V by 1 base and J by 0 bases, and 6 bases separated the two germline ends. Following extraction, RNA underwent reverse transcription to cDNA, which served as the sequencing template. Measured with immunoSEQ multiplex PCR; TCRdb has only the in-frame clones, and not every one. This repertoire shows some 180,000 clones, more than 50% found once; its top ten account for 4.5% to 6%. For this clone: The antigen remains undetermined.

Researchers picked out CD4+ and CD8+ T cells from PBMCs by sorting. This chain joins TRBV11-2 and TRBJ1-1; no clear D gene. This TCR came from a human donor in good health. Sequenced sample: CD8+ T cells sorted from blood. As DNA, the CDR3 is TGTGCCAGCAGCTTAGTTGGGGTGAACACTGAAGCTTTCTTT. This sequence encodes CASSLVGVNTEAFF.